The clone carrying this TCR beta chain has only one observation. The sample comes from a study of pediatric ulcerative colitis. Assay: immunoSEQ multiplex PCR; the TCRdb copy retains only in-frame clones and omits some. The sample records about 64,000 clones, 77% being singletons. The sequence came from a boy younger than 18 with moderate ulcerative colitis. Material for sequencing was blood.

Here the CDR3 DNA reads TGCGCCAGCAGCCAAGACCGTGCTAGCCCAGTGACCCAGTACTTC. Amino acids: CASSQDRASPVTQYF. The chain couples TRBV4-3 to TRBJ2-5; D might be TRBD2 (5 bases). This CDR3 spans 15 amino acids. CDR1 is LGHNA, CDR2 YSLEER, per germline. Trimming took off 0 bases at V and 7 bases at J, with 15 bases between the two ends.